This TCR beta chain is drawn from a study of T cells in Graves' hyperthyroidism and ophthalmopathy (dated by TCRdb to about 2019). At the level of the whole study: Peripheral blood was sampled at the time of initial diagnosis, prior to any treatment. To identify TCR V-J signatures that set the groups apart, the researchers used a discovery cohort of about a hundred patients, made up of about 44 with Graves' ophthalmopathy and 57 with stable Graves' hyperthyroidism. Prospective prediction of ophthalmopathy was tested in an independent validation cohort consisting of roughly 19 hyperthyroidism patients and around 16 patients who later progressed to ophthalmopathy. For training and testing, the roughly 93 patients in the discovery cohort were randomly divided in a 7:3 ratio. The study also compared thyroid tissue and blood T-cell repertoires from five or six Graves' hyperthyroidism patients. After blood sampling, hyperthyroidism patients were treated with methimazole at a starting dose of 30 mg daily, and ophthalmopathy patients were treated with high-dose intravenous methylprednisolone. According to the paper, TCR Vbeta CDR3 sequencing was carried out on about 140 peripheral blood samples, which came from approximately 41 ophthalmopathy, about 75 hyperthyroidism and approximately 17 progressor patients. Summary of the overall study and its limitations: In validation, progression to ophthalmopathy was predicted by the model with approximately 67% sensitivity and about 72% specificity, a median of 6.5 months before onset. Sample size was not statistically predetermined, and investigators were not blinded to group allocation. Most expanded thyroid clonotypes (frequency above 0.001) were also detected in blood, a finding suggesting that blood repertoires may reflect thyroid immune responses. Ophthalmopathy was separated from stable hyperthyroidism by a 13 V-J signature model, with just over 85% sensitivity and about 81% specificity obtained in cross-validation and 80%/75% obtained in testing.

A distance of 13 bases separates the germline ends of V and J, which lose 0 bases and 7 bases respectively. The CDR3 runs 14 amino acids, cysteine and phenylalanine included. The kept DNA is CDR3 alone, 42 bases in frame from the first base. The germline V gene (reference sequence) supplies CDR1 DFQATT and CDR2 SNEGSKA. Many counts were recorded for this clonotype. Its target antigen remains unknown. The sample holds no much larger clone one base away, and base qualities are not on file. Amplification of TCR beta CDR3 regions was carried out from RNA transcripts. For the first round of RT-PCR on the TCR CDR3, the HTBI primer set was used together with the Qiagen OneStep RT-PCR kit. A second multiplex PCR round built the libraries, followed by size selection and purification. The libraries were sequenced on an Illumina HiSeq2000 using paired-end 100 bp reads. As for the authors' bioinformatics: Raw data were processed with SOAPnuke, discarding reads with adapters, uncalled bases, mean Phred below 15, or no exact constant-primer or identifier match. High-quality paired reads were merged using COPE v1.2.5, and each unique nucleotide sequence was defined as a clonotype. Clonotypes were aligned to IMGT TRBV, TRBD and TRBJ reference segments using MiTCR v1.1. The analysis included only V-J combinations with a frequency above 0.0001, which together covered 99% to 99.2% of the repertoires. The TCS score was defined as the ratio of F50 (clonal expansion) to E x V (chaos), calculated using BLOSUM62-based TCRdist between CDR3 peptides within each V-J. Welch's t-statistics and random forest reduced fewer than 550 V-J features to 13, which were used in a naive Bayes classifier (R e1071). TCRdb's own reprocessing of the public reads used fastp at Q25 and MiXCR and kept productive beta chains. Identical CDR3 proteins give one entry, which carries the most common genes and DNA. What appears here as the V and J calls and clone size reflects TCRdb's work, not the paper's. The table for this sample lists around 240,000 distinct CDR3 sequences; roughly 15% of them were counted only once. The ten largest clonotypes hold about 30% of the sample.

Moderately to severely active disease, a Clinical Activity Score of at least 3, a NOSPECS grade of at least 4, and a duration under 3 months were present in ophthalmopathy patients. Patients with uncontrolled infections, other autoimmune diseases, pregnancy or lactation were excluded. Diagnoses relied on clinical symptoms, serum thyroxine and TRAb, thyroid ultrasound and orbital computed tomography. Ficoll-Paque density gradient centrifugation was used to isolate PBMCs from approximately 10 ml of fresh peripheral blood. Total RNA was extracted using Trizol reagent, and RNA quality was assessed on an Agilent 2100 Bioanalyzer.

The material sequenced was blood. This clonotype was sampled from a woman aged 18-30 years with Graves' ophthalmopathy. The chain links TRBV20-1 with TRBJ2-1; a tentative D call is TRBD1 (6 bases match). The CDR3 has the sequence CSARDSQGRNEQFF. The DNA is TGCAGTGCTAGAGATTCCCAGGGGCGGAATGAGCAGTTCTTC.